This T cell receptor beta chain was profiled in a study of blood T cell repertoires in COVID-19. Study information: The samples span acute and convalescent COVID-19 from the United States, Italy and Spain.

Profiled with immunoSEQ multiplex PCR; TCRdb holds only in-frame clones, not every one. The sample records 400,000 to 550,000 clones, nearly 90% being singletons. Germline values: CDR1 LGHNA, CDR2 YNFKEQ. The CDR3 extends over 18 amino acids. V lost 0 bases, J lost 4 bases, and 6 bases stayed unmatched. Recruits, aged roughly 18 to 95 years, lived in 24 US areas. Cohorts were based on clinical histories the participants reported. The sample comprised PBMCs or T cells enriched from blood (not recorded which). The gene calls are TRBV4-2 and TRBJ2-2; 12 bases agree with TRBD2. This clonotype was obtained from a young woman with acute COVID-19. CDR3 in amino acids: CASSQDLLAGGPTGELFF. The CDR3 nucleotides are TGTGCCAGCAGCCAAGATTTACTAGCGGGGGGCCCCACCGGGGAGCTGTTTTTT.